This T cell receptor beta chain was sequenced in a study of blood T cell repertoires in COVID-19. Overall study: Specimens from acute and convalescent COVID-19 originated in the United States, Italy and Spain. PBMCs, B-cell-depleted T cells, or T cells were the source of the cDNA or gDNA that made up the material.

Seattle-derived patients entered the study during active infection and were followed longitudinally. Per the original methods: The authors estimated nucleated cell counts from reference gene primer amplification. Assay used: immunoSEQ multiplex PCR; TCRdb lists only in-frame clones, some missing. V, J and clone size were drawn from that table, and D and trimming were deduced from the DNA. The sample yields about 82,000 clones, 78% seen once. The TCR originated in a man aged 60 to 75 with COVID-19, enrolled during active disease. The material sequenced was peripheral blood.

DNA of the CDR3: TGTGCCAGCTCGTTGGACAGGGCCTACGAGCAGTACTTC. Translated: CASSLDRAYEQYF. The V and J genes are TRBV18 and TRBJ2-7; 8 positions agree with TRBD1. CDR1 is KGHSH and CDR2 is LQKENI in the germline V gene. The length of the CDR3 is 13 residues. The J segment lost 2 bases and the V segment lost 6 bases, leaving 3 bases of the junction unmatched.